The clone carrying this T cell receptor (beta chain) was seen only a few times. Its antigen is currently unknown. This entry belongs to a study of T cell repertoires in cytomegalovirus infection. Whole-study context: CMV infection plus the matching HLA type was flagged by public TCR beta signatures. Findings and limits, study-wide: Summed frequency of public TCR beta families distinguished CMV carriers with the relevant HLA.

The V segment lost 5 bases and the J segment 0 bases; nucleotides outside the gene matches: 13. CDR3 size: 17 residues. The germline gives CDR1 SGHTA, CDR2 FQGTGA. A single record per CDR3 protein comes from TCRdb applying MiXCR to the reads. Altogether about 830,000 distinct CDR3 sequences are present, roughly 33% being singletons, with the ten largest covering 12%. The V gene is TRBV7-3, the J gene TRBJ2-7; 7 nucleotides align to TRBD1. The clonotype originates from a human donor in good health (CMV status not recorded). Some clones in this sample may be carry-over from other donors' samples. Sequencing was performed on cultured CD8+ T cells from PBMCs, taken from culture after CMV antigen stimulation. CDR3 amino acids: CASSPRGGQSNSYEQYV. The CDR3 nucleotides are TGTGCCAGCAGCCCCAGAGGGGGACAGTCAAACTCCTACGAGCAGTACGTC.